A selection of T cell receptor beta chains follows, all from one sample in a study of CD8+ T cells in alopecia areata. The method was immunoSEQ multiplex PCR; TCRdb's version includes in-frame clones alone and lacks a portion of them. The sample comprises over 200,000 clones, 50% to 60% of which are singletons, and 0.45% rests with the top ten. Sample: CD4+ T cells sorted from blood, taken at week 0. Source of these receptors: a human donor with alopecia areata. The CDR3 runs from the conserved cysteine through the conserved F or W. A D gene is named only where the DNA matches it firmly. Clone size, where shown, is once, few, many, or a class for clones that have expanded.

D gene,clone size,J gene,V gene,CDR3 protein,CDR3 DNA
NA,NA,TRBJ1-1,TRBV29-1,CSVAKQGRTEAFF,TGCAGCGTCGCGAAACAGGGAAGGACTGAAGCTTTCTTT
TRBD1,NA,TRBJ1-6,TRBV2,CASSWDSYNSPLHF,TGTGCCAGCAGTTGGGACAGCTATAATTCACCCCTCCACTTT
TRBD1,few,TRBJ2-3,TRBV19,CASSPTGGLDTQYF,TGTGCCAGTAGCCCGACAGGGGGCTTGGATACGCAGTATTTT
NA,NA,TRBJ2-7,TRBV27,CASSLYRSSYEQYF,TGTGCCAGCAGTTTATACAGAAGTTCCTACGAGCAGTACTTC
NA,NA,TRBJ1-2,TRBV4-1,CASSRGILSQAYGYTF,TGCGCCAGCAGCCGGGGAATTTTGTCTCAGGCGTATGGCTACACCTTC
NA,few,TRBJ1-5,TRBV21-1,CASSPESRGGQPQHF,TGTGCCAGCAGCCCGGAGAGCAGAGGAGGTCAGCCCCAGCATTTT
NA,NA,TRBJ1-6,TRBV7-6,CASSLGSGVYNSPLHF,TGTGCCAGCAGCTTAGGGTCCGGGGTCTATAATTCACCCCTCCACTTT
NA,NA,TRBJ2-5,TRBV29-1,CSVEKRIQETQYF,TGCAGCGTTGAAAAGCGGATTCAAGAGACCCAGTACTTC
NA,NA,TRBJ2-1,TRBV2,CASSESLASRFF,TGTGCCAGCAGTGAAAGCCTAGCTAGTCGGTTCTTC
NA,NA,TRBJ2-7,TRBV30,CAWSAWPHEQYF,TGTGCCTGGAGTGCGTGGCCCCACGAGCAGTACTTC
NA,NA,TRBJ2-2,TRBV18,CASSRGSVVGELFF,TGTGCCAGCTCACGAGGGAGTGTTGTCGGGGAGCTGTTTTTT
NA,NA,TRBJ1-1,TRBV7-9,CASSLSGTEAFF,TGTGCCAGCAGCTTGTCTGGGACTGAAGCTTTCTTT
NA,once,TRBJ1-4,TRBV30,CAWTQGSATNEKLFF,TGTGCCTGGACTCAGGGATCGGCGACTAATGAAAAACTGTTTTTT
NA,NA,TRBJ1-6,TRBV6-1,CASSGFQGNYNSPLHF,TGTGCCAGCAGTGGTTTCCAGGGCAACTATAATTCACCCCTCCACTTT
NA,NA,TRBJ1-1,TRBV15,CATSRVERLNTEAFF,TGTGCCACCAGCAGAGTTGAGCGACTGAACACTGAAGCTTTCTTT
TRBD2,NA,TRBJ2-1,TRBV7-9,CASSWGLAGGPSNEQFF,TGTGCCAGCAGCTGGGGACTAGCGGGAGGGCCCTCTAATGAGCAGTTCTTC
TRBD1,NA,TRBJ1-2,TRBV5-1,CASSFVDRVYGYTF,TGCGCCAGCAGCTTCGTGGACAGGGTTTATGGCTACACCTTC
TRBD1,few,TRBJ1-5,TRBV6-5,CASSSTGGPNQPQHF,TGTGCCAGCAGTTCCACAGGGGGCCCCAATCAGCCCCAGCATTTT
TRBD1,NA,TRBJ2-7,TRBV5-1,CASSLVAGGTYEQYF,TGCGCCAGCAGCTTGGTGGCAGGGGGTACCTACGAGCAGTACTTC
TRBD1,once,TRBJ2-3,TRBV2,CACSGQGSNTQYF,TGTGCCTGTTCGGGACAGGGGTCCAATACGCAGTATTTT
TRBD2,NA,TRBJ2-3,TRBV11-2,CASSLTRLAGILTDTQYF,TGTGCCAGCAGCTTAACGCGACTAGCGGGCATCTTGACAGATACGCAGTATTTT
NA,few,TRBJ1-4,TRBV2,CASSLQTPRENEKLFF,TGTGCCAGCAGTCTCCAGACCCCAAGGGAGAATGAAAAACTGTTTTTT
NA,few,TRBJ1-4,TRBV6-1,CASSEKQIYNEKLFF,TGTGCCAGCAGTGAGAAACAGATTTATAATGAAAAACTGTTTTTT
NA,few,TRBJ2-5,TRBV4-1,CASSRGAPQGAQYF,TGCGCCAGCAGCCGCGGGGCCCCCCAGGGGGCCCAGTACTTC
TRBD1,NA,TRBJ2-4,TRBV5-1,CASSADRGTKNIQYF,TGCGCCAGCAGCGCTGACAGGGGGACCAAAAACATTCAGTACTTC
TRBD2,NA,TRBJ2-7,TRBV7-8,CASSSWLAGGDEQYF,TGTGCCAGCAGCTCCTGGCTAGCGGGAGGGGACGAGCAGTACTTC
NA,NA,TRBJ2-7,TRBV7-2,CASSFPSYEQYF,TGTGCCAGCAGCTTCCCCTCCTACGAGCAGTACTTC
NA,NA,TRBJ2-3,TRBV7-9,CASSSNADTQYF,TGTGCCAGCAGCTCCAACGCAGATACGCAGTATTTT
TRBD1,NA,TRBJ1-1,TRBV14,CASSQIGTANEAFF,TGTGCCAGCAGCCAAATCGGGACAGCTAATGAAGCTTTCTTT
NA,few,TRBJ2-1,TRBV18,CASSVEGHPRQFF,TGTGCCAGCTCCGTAGAAGGGCATCCTAGACAGTTCTTC
TRBD1,NA,TRBJ2-7,TRBV7-2,CASNWDRSYEQYF,TGTGCCAGCAACTGGGACAGATCGTACGAGCAGTACTTC
NA,NA,TRBJ2-3,TRBV6-1,CATSAGTDTQYF,TGTGCCACCTCGGCTGGCACAGATACGCAGTATTTT
NA,NA,TRBJ2-7,TRBV6-6,CASTRTIQEQYF,TGTGCCAGCACCCGGACAATCCAAGAGCAGTACTTC
TRBD1,few,TRBJ2-4,TRBV28,CASSPTGTGMNIQYF,TGTGCCAGCAGTCCAACCGGGACAGGGATGAACATTCAGTACTTC
TRBD2,NA,TRBJ2-3,TRBV11-2,CASSPNSGTSTDTQYF,TGTGCCAGCAGCCCGAATAGCGGGACTAGCACAGATACGCAGTATTTT
TRBD2,few,TRBJ2-1,TRBV29-1,CSVGLAMNEQFF,TGCAGCGTGGGACTAGCAATGAATGAGCAGTTCTTC
NA,NA,TRBJ2-2,TRBV27,CASSILGQFVTGELFF,TGTGCCAGCAGTATTCTGGGGCAATTTGTCACCGGGGAGCTGTTTTTT
NA,NA,TRBJ2-2,TRBV30,CAWSPLNTGELFF,TGTGCCTGGTCCCCTCTGAACACCGGGGAGCTGTTTTTT
TRBD1,NA,TRBJ2-6,TRBV7-9,CASRTGSGANVLTF,TGTGCCAGCAGGACAGGGTCAGGGGCCAACGTCCTGACTTTC
NA,NA,TRBJ2-7,TRBV29-1,CSGTERDGPTYEQYF,TGCAGCGGTACCGAGCGTGACGGCCCCACCTACGAGCAGTACTTC
NA,NA,TRBJ2-7,TRBV30,CAWEGPVGSEQYF,TGTGCCTGGGAGGGACCTGTCGGATCCGAGCAGTACTTC
TRBD2,NA,TRBJ2-1,TRBV7-3,CASSLVAGAGNEQFF,TGTGCCAGCAGCTTGGTCGCGGGAGCTGGCAATGAGCAGTTCTTC
NA,NA,TRBJ1-4,TRBV6-6,CASSLSSGTSHEKLFF,TGTGCCAGCAGCCTTTCGTCCGGGACGTCTCATGAAAAACTGTTTTTT
TRBD1,NA,TRBJ2-2,TRBV5-1,CASGTGQTGELFF,TGCGCCAGTGGGACAGGGCAAACCGGGGAGCTGTTTTTT
NA,few,TRBJ1-6,TRBV7-9,CASYSGVLPLHF,TGTGCCAGCTACTCGGGGGTATTGCCCCTCCACTTT
NA,NA,TRBJ1-2,TRBV29-1,CSVASGADAPAGGYTF,TGCAGCGTCGCATCGGGGGCCGACGCCCCCGCAGGTGGCTACACCTTC
NA,few,TRBJ2-6,TRBV30,CAGNLGAGANVLTF,TGTGCCGGTAATCTGGGGGCTGGGGCCAACGTCCTGACTTTC
NA,NA,TRBJ1-4,TRBV29-1,CSVGDNEKLFF,TGCAGCGTTGGAGATAATGAAAAACTGTTTTTT
NA,NA,TRBJ2-5,TRBV12-5,CASGLSVQETQYF,TGTGCTAGTGGTTTGTCGGTTCAAGAGACCCAGTACTTC